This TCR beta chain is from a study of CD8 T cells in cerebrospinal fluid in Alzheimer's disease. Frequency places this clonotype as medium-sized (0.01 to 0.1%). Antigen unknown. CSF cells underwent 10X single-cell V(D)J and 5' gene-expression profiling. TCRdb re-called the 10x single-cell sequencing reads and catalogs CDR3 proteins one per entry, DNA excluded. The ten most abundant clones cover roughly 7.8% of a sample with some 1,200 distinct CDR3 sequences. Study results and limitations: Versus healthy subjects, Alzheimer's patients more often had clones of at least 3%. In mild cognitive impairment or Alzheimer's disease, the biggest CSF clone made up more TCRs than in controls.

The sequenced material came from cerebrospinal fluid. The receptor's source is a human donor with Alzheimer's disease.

The CDR3 reads CASTTGWEKLFF. The chain recombines TRBV28 with TRBJ1-4; the D gene TCRdb calls, TRBD1, cannot be checked with no DNA. The CDR3 totals 12 residues. In germline, CDR1 is MDHEN, CDR2 SYDVKM.